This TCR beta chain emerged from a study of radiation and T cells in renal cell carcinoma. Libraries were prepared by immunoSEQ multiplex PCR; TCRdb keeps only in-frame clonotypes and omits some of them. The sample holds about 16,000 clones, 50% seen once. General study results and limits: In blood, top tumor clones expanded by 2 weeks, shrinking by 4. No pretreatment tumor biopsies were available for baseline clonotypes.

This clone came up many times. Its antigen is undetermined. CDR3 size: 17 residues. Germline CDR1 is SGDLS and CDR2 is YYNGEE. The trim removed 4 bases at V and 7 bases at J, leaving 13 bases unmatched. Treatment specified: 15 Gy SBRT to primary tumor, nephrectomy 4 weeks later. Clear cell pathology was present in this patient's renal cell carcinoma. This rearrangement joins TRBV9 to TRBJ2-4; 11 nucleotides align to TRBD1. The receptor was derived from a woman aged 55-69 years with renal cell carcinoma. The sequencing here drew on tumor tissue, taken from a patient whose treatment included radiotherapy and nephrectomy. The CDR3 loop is CASSPGTGGGPVNIQYF. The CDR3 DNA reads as TGTGCCAGCAGCCCCGGGACAGGGGGTGGCCCTGTGAACATTCAGTACTTC.